This TCR beta chain was sequenced in a study of cytotoxic CD8 clonotypes in ibrutinib-treated CLL. Study at large: Responses: 24 partial, 2 complete; after median approximately six years, approximately 15 stayed remitted, some twelve progressed.

TCRdb's copy holds only in-frame clones and misses some; the assay was immunoSEQ multiplex PCR. The sample records a few hundred thousand clones, roughly 85% being singletons. The germline gives CDR1 LNHDA, CDR2 SQIVND (reference sequence). The length of the CDR3 is 15 residues. The V end lost 3 bases, the J end lost 2 bases, and 11 bases lay between the germline ends. Sequenced here: PBMCs, sampled before ibrutinib treatment. This chain connects TRBV19 to TRBJ2-1; D gene uncertain. The receptor was isolated from a human donor with chronic lymphocytic leukemia. CDR3 in amino acids: CASSIQFGAYNEQFF. Here the CDR3 DNA reads TGTGCCAGTAGTATCCAGTTCGGAGCCTACAATGAGCAGTTCTTC.